These 10 T cell receptor beta chains were all obtained from the same sample, sequenced in a study of blood T cell repertoires in COVID-19. Produced via immunoSEQ multiplex PCR; TCRdb's table is partial and in-frame only. The sample has 150,000 or so clones; more than 85% are singletons. Sequenced: peripheral blood. Source of these receptors: a man aged 50 to 59 with acute or convalescent COVID-19.

The chain uses TRBV27 and TRBJ2-7; TRBD1 aligns across 7 bases. Germline V lookup: CDR1 MNHEY, CDR2 SMNVEV (reference sequence). J lost 7 bases, V lost 5 bases, and 26 bases had no gene match. The CDR3 sequence is 19 residues long. The CDR3 region has the DNA TGTGCCAGCAGTCCAAAAGGGGGCGGGTCCACCCCACTACGTTTGGAGCAGTACTTC. This translates into CASSPKGGGSTPLRLEQYF.

The chain joins TRBV27 to TRBJ2-7, with 10 bases aligning to TRBD2. The CDR3 totals 14 residues. The germline V gene encodes CDR1 MNHEY and CDR2 SMNVEV (reference sequence). V lost 3 bases and J lost 5; bases outside the gene matches: 4. This CDR3 is CASSLGLAIHEQYF. The CDR3 coding sequence is TGTGCCAGCAGTTTGGGACTAGCGATACACGAGCAGTACTTC.

The chain employs TRBV6-2 or TRBV6-3 and TRBJ1-6; no definite D call. Germline CDR1 is MNHEY and CDR2 is SVGEGT. The V and J ends lost 4 bases and 11 bases respectively, with 12 bases between them. The CDR3 contains 13 residues. CDR3 coding DNA: TGTGCCAGCAGTTCTTATTCGAGAGCACCCCTCCACTTT. Translating it yields CASSSYSRAPLHF.

This clone was observed once. J is TRBJ2-5 and V is TRBV9; 8 bases fit TRBD2. This CDR3 comprises 16 residues. The germline V gene has CDR1 SGDLS and CDR2 YYNGEE. J gave up 0 bases and V 0 bases, and 4 bases lay outside the gene matches. Here the CDR3 reads CASSVVAGSHQETQYF. The CDR3 bases are TGTGCCAGCAGCGTAGTAGCGGGAAGCCACCAAGAGACCCAGTACTTC. Full variable domain (rest looked up from reference TRBV9 and TRBJ2-5): DSGVTQTPKHLITATGQRVTLRCSPRSGDLSVYWYQQSLDQGLQFLIQYYNGEERAKGNILERFSAQQFPDLHSELNLSSLELGDSALYFCASSVVAGSHQETQYFGPGTRLLVL.

The genes are TRBV29-1 and TRBJ2-1; 9 bases are a match to TRBD1. The CDR3 is 13 residues long. Germline loops: CDR1 SQVTM, CDR2 ANQGSEA. Germline trimming cut 5 bases from V and 4 bases from J; bases unmatched to any gene: 3. CDR3 nucleotide sequence: TGCAGCGTTCAGACAGGGGGGTACAATGAGCAGTTCTTC. Residues: CSVQTGGYNEQFF.

CDR3 amino acids: CASSGLAGDGETQYF. The CDR3 bases are TGTGCCAGCAGTGGGCTAGCGGGAGACGGGGAGACCCAGTACTTC. The chain combines TRBV2 with TRBJ2-5; 10 positions match TRBD2. Germline lookup yields CDR1 SNHLY and CDR2 FYNNEI. Unmatched junction bases numbered 7, after V lost 4 bases and J lost 5 bases. The CDR3 is 15 residues long.

The chain recombines TRBV5-8 with TRBJ1-3; D unclear. This CDR3 has 16 amino acids. Germline CDR1 is SGHTS and CDR2 is YDEGEE. V was shortened by 4 bases and J by 4 bases, with 18 bases between the two germline ends. CDR3 loop: CASSPRIPTWGNTIYF. The CDR3 coding sequence is TGTGCCAGCAGCCCACGAATCCCGACATGGGGAAACACCATATATTTT.

This chain joins TRBV6-1 and TRBJ1-2; 8 bases fit TRBD1. In germline, CDR1 is MNHNS, CDR2 SASEGT. The CDR3 extends over 15 amino acids. Trimming removed 2 bases from V and 5 bases from J; junction bases left unmatched: 7. The CDR3, as DNA: TGTGCCAGCAGTGAATGGGGCGACAGGGGTTATGGCTACACCTTC. Protein sequence: CASSEWGDRGYGYTF.

Here the CDR3 DNA reads TGTGCCAGCAGCCAGGTGTCCGGACAGGTGGATGAAAAACTGTTTTTT. Protein sequence: CASSQVSGQVDEKLFF. The chain recombines TRBV3-1 (or the pseudogene TRBV3-2) with TRBJ1-4; 7 bases match TRBD1. The germline gives CDR1 LGHDT, CDR2 YNNKEL (reference sequence). V was clipped by 3 bases and J by 6 bases; unmatched bases: 10. The CDR3 loop spans 16 amino acids.

V and J are TRBV6-5 and TRBJ2-3; no firm D call. CDR3 length: 14 amino acids. Germline values: CDR1 MNHEY, CDR2 SVGAGI. V was clipped by 4 bases and J by 6 bases, with 14 bases between them. The CDR3 sequence is CASSFLHAADTQYF. CDR3 DNA: TGTGCCAGCAGTTTTTTACATGCGGCCGATACGCAGTATTTT.